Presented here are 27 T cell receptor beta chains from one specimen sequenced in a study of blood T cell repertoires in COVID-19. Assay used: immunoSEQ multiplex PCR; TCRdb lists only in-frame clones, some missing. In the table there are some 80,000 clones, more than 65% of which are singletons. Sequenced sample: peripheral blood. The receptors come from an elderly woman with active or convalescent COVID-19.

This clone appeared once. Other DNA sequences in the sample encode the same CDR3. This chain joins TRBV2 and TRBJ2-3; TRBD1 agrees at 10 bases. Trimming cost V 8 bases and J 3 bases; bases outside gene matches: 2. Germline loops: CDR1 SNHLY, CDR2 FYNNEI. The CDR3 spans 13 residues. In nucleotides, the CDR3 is TGTGCCAGCCGGGACAGGGGAACAGATACGCAGTATTTT. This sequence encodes CASRDRGTDTQYF.

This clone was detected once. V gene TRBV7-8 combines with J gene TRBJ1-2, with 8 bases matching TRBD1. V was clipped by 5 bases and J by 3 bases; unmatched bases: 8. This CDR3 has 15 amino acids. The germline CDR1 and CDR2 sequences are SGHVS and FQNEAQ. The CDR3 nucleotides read TGTGCCAGCAGCACCAGGACAGGGAGCGACTATGGCTACACCTTC. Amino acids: CASSTRTGSDYGYTF.

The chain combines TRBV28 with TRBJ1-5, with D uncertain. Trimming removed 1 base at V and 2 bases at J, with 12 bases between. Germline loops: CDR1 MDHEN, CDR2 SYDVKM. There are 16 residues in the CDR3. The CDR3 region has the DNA TGTGCCAGCAGTTTATACGCTCTCGGGGGCAATCAGCCCCAGCATTTT. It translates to CASSLYALGGNQPQHF.

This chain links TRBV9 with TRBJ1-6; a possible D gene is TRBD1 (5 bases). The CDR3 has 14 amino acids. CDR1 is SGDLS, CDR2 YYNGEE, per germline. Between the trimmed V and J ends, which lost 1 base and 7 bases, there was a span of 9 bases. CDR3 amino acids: CASSVSPGNSPLHF. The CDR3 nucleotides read TGTGCCAGCAGCGTATCACCAGGGAATTCACCCCTCCACTTT.

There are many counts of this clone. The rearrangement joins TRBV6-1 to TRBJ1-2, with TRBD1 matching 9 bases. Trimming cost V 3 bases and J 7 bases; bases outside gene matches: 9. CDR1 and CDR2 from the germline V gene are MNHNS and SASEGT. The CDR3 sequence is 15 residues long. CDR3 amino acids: CASSDPPDRGSGYTF. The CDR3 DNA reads TGTGCCAGCAGTGACCCTCCGGACAGGGGAAGTGGCTACACCTTC.

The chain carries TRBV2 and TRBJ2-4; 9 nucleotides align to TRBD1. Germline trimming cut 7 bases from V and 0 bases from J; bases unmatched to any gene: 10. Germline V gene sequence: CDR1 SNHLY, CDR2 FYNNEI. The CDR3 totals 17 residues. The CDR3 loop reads CASNGGYRGLAKNIQYF. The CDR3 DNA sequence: TGTGCCAGCAACGGGGGTTACAGGGGGCTAGCCAAAAACATTCAGTACTTC.

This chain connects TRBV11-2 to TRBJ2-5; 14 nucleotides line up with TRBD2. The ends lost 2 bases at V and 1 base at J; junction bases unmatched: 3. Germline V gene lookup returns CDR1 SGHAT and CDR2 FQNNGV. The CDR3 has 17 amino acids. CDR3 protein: CASSLSGLAGGQETQYF. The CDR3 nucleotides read TGTGCCAGCAGCTTAAGTGGACTAGCGGGGGGCCAAGAGACCCAGTACTTC.

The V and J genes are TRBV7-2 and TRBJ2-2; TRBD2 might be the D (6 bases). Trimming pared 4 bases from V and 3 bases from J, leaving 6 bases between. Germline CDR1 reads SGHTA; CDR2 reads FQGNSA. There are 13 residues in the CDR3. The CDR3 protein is CASSSGDTGELFF. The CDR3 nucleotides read TGTGCCAGCAGCTCGGGGGACACCGGGGAGCTGTTTTTT. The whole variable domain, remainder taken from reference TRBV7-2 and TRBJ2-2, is GAGVSQSPSNKVTEKGKDVELRCDPISGHTALYWYRQSLGQGLEFLIYFQGNSAPDKSGLPSDRFSAERTGGSVSTLTIQRTQQEDSAVYLCASSSGDTGELFFGEGSRLTVL.

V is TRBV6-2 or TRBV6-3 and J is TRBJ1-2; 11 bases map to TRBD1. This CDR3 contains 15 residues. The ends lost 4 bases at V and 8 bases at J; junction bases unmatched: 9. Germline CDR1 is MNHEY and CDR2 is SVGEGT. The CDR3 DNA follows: TGTGCCAGCAGTTCTTTCGCGGACAGGGGGCAAGGCTACACCTTC. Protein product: CASSSFADRGQGYTF.

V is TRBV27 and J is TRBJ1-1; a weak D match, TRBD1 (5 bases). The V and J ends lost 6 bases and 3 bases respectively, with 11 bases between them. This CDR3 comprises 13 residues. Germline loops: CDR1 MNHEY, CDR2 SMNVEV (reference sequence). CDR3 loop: CASRQLRDTEAFF. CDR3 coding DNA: TGTGCCAGCAGACAACTCAGGGACACTGAAGCTTTCTTT.

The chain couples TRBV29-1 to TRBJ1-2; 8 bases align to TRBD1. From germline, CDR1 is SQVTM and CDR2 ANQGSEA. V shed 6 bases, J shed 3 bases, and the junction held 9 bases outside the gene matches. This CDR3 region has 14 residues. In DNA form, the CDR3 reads TGCAGCGTCAAGGACAGGGAGGAAGACTATGGCTACACCTTC. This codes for CSVKDREEDYGYTF.

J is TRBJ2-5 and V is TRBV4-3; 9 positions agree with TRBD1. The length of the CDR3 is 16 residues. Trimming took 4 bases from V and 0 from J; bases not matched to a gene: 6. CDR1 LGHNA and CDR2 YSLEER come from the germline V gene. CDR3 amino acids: CASSPNRGRYQETQYF. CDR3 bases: TGCGCCAGCAGCCCCAACAGGGGGCGGTACCAAGAGACCCAGTACTTC.

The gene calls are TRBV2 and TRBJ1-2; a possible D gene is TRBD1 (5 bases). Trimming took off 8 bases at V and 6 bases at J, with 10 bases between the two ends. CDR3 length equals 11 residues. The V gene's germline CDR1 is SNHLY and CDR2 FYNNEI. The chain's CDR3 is CASGGADGYTF. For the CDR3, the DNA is TGTGCCAGCGGAGGGGCCGATGGCTACACCTTC. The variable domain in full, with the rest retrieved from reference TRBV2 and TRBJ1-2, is EPEVTQTPSHQVTQMGQEVILRCVPISNHLYFYWYRQILGQKVEFLVSFYNNEISEKSEIFDDQFSVERPDGSNFTLKIRSTKLEDSAMYFCASGGADGYTFGSGTRLTVV.

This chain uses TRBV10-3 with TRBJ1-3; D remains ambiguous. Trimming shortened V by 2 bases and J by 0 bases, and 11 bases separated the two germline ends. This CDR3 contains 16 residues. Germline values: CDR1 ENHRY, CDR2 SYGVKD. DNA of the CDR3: TGTGCCATCAGTGAGGGACGGGGAAGCTCTGGAAACACCATATATTTT. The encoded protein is CAISEGRGSSGNTIYF.

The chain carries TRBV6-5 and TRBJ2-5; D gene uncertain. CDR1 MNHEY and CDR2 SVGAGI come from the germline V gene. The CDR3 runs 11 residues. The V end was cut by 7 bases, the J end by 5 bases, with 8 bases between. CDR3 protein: CASTEWETQYF. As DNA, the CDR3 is TGTGCCAGCACCGAGTGGGAGACCCAGTACTTC.

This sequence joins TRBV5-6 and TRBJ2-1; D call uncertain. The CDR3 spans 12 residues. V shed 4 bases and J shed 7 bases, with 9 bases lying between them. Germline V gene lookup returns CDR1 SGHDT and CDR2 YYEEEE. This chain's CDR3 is CASSPGFNEQFF. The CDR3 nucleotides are TGTGCCAGCAGCCCCGGTTTTAATGAGCAGTTCTTC.

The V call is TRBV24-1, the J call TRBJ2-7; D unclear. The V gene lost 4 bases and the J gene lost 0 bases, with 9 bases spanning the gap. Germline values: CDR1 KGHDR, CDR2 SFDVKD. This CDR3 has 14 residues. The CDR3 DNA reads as TGTGCCACCAGTGACTCTAGAGACTCCTACGAGCAGTACTTC. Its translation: CATSDSRDSYEQYF.

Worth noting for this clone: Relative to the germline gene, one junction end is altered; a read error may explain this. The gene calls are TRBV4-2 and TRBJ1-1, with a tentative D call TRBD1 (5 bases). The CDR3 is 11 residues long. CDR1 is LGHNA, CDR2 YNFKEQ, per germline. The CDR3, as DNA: TGCGCCAGCACCTTGACAGCTGAAGCTTTCTTT. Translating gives CASTLTAEAFF.

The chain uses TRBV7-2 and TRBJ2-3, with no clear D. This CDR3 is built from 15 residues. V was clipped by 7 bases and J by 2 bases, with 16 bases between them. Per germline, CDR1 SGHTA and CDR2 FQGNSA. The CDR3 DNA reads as TGTGCCAGCAAGCAGGAATGGGCCCACACAGATACGCAGTATTTT. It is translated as CASKQEWAHTDTQYF.

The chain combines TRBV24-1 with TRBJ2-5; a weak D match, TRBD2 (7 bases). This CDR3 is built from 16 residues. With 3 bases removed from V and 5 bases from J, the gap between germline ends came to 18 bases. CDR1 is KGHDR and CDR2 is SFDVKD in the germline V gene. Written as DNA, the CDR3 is TGTGCCACCAGTGATCCCGGGGAGGGGGAAAGGGAGACCCAGTACTTC. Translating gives CATSDPGEGERETQYF.

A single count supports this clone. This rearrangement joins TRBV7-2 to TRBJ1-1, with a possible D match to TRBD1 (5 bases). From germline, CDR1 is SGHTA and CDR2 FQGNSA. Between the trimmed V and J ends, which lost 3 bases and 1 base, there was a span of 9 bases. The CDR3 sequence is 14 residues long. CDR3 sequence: CASSLFGGNTEAFF. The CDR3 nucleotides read TGTGCCAGCAGCTTGTTCGGGGGGAACACTGAAGCTTTCTTT.

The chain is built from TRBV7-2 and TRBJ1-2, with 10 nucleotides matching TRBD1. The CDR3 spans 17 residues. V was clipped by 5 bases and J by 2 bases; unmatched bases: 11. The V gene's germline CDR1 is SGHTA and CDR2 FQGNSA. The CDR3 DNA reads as TGTGCCAGCAGCCGCCAACCGGGACAGGGGTCCAACTATGGCTACACCTTC. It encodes CASSRQPGQGSNYGYTF.

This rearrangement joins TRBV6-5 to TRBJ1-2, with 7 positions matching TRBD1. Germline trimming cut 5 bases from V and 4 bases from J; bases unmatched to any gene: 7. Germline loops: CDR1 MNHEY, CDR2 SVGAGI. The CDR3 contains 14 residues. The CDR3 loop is CASSPGQNFYGYTF. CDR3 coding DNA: TGTGCCAGCAGTCCGGGACAGAATTTCTATGGCTACACCTTC.

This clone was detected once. CDR3 sequence reads: CASRARQTLNEKLFF. In nucleotides, the CDR3 is TGTGCCAGCAGGGCCAGGCAAACCCTTAATGAAAAACTGTTTTTT. V usage is TRBV6-5 and J usage is TRBJ1-4; no definite D call. This CDR3 has 15 amino acids. The V end lost 6 bases, the J end lost 4 bases, and 15 bases lay between the germline ends. Germline values: CDR1 MNHEY, CDR2 SVGAGI.

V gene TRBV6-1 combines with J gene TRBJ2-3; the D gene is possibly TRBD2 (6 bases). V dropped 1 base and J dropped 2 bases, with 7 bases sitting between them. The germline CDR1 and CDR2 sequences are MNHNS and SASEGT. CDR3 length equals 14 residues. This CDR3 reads CASSEGGDTDTQYF. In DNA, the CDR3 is TGTGCCAGCAGTGAAGGGGGGGACACAGATACGCAGTATTTT.

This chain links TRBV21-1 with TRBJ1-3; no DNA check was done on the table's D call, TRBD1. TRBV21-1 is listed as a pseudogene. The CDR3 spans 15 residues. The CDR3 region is CASSPPVLSGNTIYF. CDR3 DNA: TGTGCCAGCAGCCCCCCAGTCCTTTCTGGAAACACCATATATTTT.

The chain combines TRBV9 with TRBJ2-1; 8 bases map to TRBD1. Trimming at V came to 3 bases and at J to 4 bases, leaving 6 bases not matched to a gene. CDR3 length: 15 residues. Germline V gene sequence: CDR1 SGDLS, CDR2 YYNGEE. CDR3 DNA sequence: TGTGCCAGCAGCGGCCGGGACAGGCCTTACAATGAGCAGTTCTTC. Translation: CASSGRDRPYNEQFF.